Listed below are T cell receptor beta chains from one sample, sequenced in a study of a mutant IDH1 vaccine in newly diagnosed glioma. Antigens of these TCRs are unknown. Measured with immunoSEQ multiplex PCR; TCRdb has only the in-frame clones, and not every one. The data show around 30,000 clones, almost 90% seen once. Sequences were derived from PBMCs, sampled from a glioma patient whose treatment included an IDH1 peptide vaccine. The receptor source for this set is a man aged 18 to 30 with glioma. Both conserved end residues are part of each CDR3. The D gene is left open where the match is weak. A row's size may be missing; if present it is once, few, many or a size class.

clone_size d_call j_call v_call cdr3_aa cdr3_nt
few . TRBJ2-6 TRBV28 CASTESGRSGANVLTF TGTGCCAGCACCGAAAGCGGGCGATCTGGGGCCAACGTCCTGACTTTC
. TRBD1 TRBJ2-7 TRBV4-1 CASSQVVAGGVGEQYF TGCGCCAGCAGCCAAGTAGTCGCAGGGGGTGTGGGGGAGCAGTACTTC
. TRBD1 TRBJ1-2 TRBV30 CAWSWGDRDYGYTF TGTGCCTGGAGTTGGGGGGACAGAGACTATGGCTACACCTTC
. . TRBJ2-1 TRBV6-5 CASSPTPGHQQFF TGTGCCAGCAGTCCGACCCCGGGACATCAACAGTTCTTC
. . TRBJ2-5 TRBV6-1 CASRKGQEGETQYF TGTGCCAGCAGAAAGGGGCAGGAGGGAGAGACCCAGTACTTC
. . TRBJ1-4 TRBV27 CASSLAGVGEKLFF TGTGCCAGCAGTTTGGCGGGGGTAGGGGAAAAACTGTTTTTT
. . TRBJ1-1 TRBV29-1 CSVVGFMNTEAFF TGCAGCGTTGTCGGGTTCATGAACACTGAAGCTTTCTTT
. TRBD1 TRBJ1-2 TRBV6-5 CASSSTRDRGNYGYTF TGTGCCAGCAGTTCCACCCGGGACAGGGGTAACTATGGCTACACCTTC
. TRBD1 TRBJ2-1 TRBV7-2 CASSSTGQAYNEQFF TGTGCCAGCAGCTCGACGGGACAGGCCTACAATGAGCAGTTCTTC
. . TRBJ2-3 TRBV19 CASRETGDTQYF TGTGCCAGTAGAGAGACTGGGGATACGCAGTATTTT
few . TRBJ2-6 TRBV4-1 CASSQEGAQSGANVLTF TGCGCCAGCAGCCAAGAAGGGGCGCAATCTGGGGCCAACGTCCTGACTTTC
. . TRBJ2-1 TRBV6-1 CASSDNPPLFF TGTGCCAGCAGTGACAATCCCCCCCTGTTCTTC
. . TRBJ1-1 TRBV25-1 CASTTQGLTEAFF TGTGCCAGCACTACCCAGGGGCTCACTGAAGCTTTCTTT
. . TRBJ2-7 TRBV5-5 CASSLGARGYEQYF TGTGCCAGCAGCTTGGGGGCCAGGGGCTACGAGCAGTACTTC
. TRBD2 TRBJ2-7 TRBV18 CASSPGTSGRRGEQYF TGTGCCAGCTCACCCGGGACTAGCGGGAGACGGGGAGAGCAGTACTTC
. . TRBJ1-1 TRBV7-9 CASSPPTVMNTEAFF TGTGCCAGCAGCCCTCCCACGGTTATGAACACTGAAGCTTTCTTT
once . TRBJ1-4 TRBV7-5 CARSFPGTGARGEKLFF TGTGCCAGAAGCTTCCCCGGGACAGGGGCTCGGGGTGAAAAACTGTTTTTT
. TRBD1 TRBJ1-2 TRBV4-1 CASSQDSTGDLGYTF TGCGCCAGCAGCCAAGACTCCACAGGGGATCTTGGCTACACCTTC
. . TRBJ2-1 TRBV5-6 CASSLVVVTSYNEQFF TGTGCCAGCAGCTTGGTCGTTGTGACATCCTACAATGAGCAGTTCTTC
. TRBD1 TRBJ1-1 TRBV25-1 CASSEYGRTGRRTEAFF TGTGCCAGCAGTGAATATGGGAGGACAGGGAGGCGCACTGAAGCTTTCTTT
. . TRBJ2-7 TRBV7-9 CASSLRGYEQYF TGTGCCAGCAGCTTACGAGGTTACGAGCAGTACTTC
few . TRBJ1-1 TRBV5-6 CASSIASGVGTEAFF TGTGCCAGCAGCATTGCGTCAGGGGTTGGAACTGAAGCTTTCTTT
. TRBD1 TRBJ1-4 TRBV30 CALGTVPNEKLFF TGTGCCTTAGGGACAGTACCTAATGAAAAACTGTTTTTT
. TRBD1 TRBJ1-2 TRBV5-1 CASSTRGDSGIGDTF TGCGCCAGCAGTACCCGCGGGGACAGCGGAATTGGGGACACCTTC
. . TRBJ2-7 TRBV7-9 CASSLGRAYEQYF TGTGCCAGCAGCTTAGGACGGGCCTACGAGCAGTACTTC
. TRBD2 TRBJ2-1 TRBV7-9 CASSSGTSGRNEQFF TGTGCCAGCAGCTCAGGGACTAGCGGGAGAAATGAGCAGTTCTTC
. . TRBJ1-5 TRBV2 CASQFRDQQPQHF TGTGCCAGTCAATTCCGGGATCAACAGCCCCAGCATTTT
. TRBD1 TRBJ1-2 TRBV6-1 CASSATGGHGYTF TGTGCCAGCAGTGCGACAGGGGGCCATGGCTACACCTTC
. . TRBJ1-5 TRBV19 CASSNLEQPQHF TGTGCCAGTAGTAACCTGGAGCAGCCCCAGCATTTT
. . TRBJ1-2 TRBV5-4 CASSPLGGDFNYGYTF TGTGCCAGCAGCCCCCTTGGAGGGGACTTCAACTATGGCTACACCTTC
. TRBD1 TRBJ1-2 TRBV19 CASSPLQGAAGYTF TGTGCCAGTAGCCCATTGCAGGGGGCGGCCGGCTACACCTTC
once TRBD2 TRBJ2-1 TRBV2 CASSERGGASSYNEQFF TGTGCCAGCAGTGAACGGGGGGGAGCGAGCTCCTACAATGAGCAGTTCTTC
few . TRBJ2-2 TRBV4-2 CASSQESSAVNTGELFF TGTGCCAGCAGCCAAGAGTCCAGCGCGGTGAACACCGGGGAGCTGTTTTTT
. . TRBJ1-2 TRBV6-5 CASSYSNSIGGYTF TGTGCCAGCAGTTACTCGAATTCTATAGGTGGCTACACCTTC
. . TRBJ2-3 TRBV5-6 CASSDSPTDTQYF TGTGCCAGCAGCGATTCACCCACAGATACGCAGTATTTT
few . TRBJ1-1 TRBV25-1 CASSAGLRNTEAFF TGTGCCAGCAGTGCGGGCCTTCGGAACACTGAAGCTTTCTTT
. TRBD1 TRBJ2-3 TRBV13 CASSLGRTGGDTQYF TGTGCCAGCAGCTTAGGCCGGACAGGGGGGGATACGCAGTATTTT
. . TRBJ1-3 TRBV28 CASSLGGHGNTIYF TGTGCCAGCAGTTTAGGGGGGCATGGAAACACCATATATTTT
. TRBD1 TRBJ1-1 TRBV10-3 CAIRPGQGDTEAFF TGTGCCATCAGGCCGGGACAGGGGGACACTGAAGCTTTCTTT